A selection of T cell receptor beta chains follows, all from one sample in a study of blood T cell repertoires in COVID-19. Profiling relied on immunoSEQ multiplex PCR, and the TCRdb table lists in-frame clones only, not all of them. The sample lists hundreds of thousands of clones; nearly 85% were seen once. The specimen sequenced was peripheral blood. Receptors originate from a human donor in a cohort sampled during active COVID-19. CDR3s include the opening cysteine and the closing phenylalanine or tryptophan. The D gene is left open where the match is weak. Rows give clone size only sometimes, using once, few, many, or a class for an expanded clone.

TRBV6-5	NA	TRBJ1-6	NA	CASSTWTEDNSPLHF	TGTGCCAGCAGTACCTGGACAGAGGATAATTCACCCCTCCACTTT
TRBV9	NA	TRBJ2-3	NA	CASSARSGTSTDTQYF	TGTGCCAGCAGCGCCAGATCCGGGACTAGCACAGATACGCAGTATTTT
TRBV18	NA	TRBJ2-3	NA	CASSPPGEYTDTQYF	TGTGCCAGCTCACCACCTGGGGAGTACACAGATACGCAGTATTTT
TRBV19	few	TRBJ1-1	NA	CASSPDRIEAFF	TGTGCCAGTAGTCCGGACAGAATCGAAGCTTTCTTT
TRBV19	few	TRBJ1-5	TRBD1	CASTRGGGQGTGQPQHF	TGTGCCAGTACCCGAGGGGGGGGACAGGGGACGGGTCAGCCCCAGCATTTT
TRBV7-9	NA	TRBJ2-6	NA	CASRADKTGANVLTF	TGTGCCAGCAGGGCCGACAAGACTGGGGCCAACGTCCTGACTTTC
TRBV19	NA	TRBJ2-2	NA	CASSQGGVGELFF	TGTGCCAGTAGCCAGGGAGGCGTCGGGGAGCTGTTTTTT
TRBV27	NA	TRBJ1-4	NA	CASSPHRSNEKLFF	TGTGCCAGCAGTCCGCACAGATCTAATGAAAAACTGTTTTTT
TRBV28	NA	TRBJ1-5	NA	CASRSGVQPQHF	TGTGCCAGCAGATCAGGGGTGCAGCCCCAGCATTTT
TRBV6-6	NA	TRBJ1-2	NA	CASSQQGKDYGYTF	TGTGCCAGCAGTCAACAGGGAAAGGACTATGGCTACACCTTC
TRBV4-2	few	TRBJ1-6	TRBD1	CASSQGNRGSYNSPLHF	TGTGCCAGCAGCCAAGGGAACAGGGGTTCCTATAATTCACCCCTCCACTTT
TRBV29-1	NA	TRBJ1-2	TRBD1	CSVDERQGSLGYTF	TGCAGCGTTGACGAGCGACAGGGATCTTTGGGCTACACCTTC
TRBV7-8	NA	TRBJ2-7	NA	CASSGRGWGREQYF	TGTGCCAGCAGCGGTAGAGGTTGGGGGCGTGAGCAGTACTTC
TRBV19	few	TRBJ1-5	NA	CASSIRGPNQPQHF	TGTGCCAGTAGTATTAGGGGCCCGAATCAGCCCCAGCATTTT
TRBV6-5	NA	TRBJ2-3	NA	CASERRKTFSDTQYF	TGTGCCAGCGAGAGGAGGAAAACCTTCTCAGATACGCAGTATTTT
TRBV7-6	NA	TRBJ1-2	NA	CAQKEAARYYGYTF	TGTGCCCAAAAGGAGGCGGCCCGGTACTATGGCTACACCTTC
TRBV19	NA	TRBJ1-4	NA	CASSVSIATNEKLFF	TGTGCCAGTAGTGTTAGTATTGCAACTAATGAAAAACTGTTTTTT
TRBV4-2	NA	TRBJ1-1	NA	CASSQDLSRPGAEAFF	TGTGCCAGCAGCCAAGATTTGAGCAGGCCGGGGGCTGAAGCTTTCTTT
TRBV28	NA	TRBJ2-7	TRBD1	CATHGTGAYEQYF	TGTGCCACCCACGGGACAGGGGCCTACGAGCAGTACTTC
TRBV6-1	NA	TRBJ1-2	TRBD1	CASSEGRTGGVNGYTF	TGTGCCAGCAGTGAAGGGAGGACAGGGGGTGTCAATGGCTACACCTTC
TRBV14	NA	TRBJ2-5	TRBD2	CASSQVGGAKGETQYF	TGTGCCAGCAGCCAAGTCGGGGGGGCAAAAGGAGAGACCCAGTACTTC
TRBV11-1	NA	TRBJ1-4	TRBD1	CASSLRRTGANEKLFF	TGTGCCAGCAGCCTTCGACGGACAGGGGCGAACGAAAAACTGTTTTTT
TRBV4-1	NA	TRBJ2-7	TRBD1	CASSQVFGLQDRGLYEQYF	TGCGCCAGCAGCCAAGTTTTCGGTCTTCAGGACAGGGGGCTCTACGAGCAGTACTTC
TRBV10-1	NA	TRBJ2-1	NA	CASSERAGLYNEQFF	TGCGCCAGCAGTGAAAGAGCGGGCCTCTACAATGAGCAGTTCTTC
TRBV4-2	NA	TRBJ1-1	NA	CASSQDVGTSTGTEAFF	TGTGCCAGCAGCCAAGATGTGGGGACATCCACAGGCACTGAAGCTTTCTTT
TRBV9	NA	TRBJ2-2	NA	CASSVETPTRARGTGELFF	TGTGCCAGCAGCGTAGAAACACCTACGAGGGCCAGAGGCACCGGGGAGCTGTTTTTT
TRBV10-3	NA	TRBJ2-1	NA	CAISERGYNEQFF	TGTGCCATCAGTGAAAGGGGGTACAATGAGCAGTTCTTC
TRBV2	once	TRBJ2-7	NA	CASSATGLSYEQYF	TGTGCCAGCAGTGCGACAGGTCTATCCTACGAGCAGTACTTC
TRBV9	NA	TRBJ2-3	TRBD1	CASSFRGQDTQYF	TGTGCCAGCAGCTTTAGGGGGCAAGATACGCAGTATTTT
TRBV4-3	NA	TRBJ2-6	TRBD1	CASSYTGGGANVLTF	TGCGCCAGCAGCTATACAGGGGGTGGGGCCAACGTCCTGACTTTC
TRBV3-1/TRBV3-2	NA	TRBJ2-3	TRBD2	CASSPRHPTSGGAFYLITDTQYF	TGTGCCAGCAGCCCCCGCCATCCGACTAGCGGGGGGGCCTTTTATCTTATCACAGATACGCAGTATTTT
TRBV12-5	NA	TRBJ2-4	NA	CASGPQGPLAKNIQYF	TGTGCTAGTGGTCCACAGGGCCCTCTAGCCAAAAACATTCAGTACTTC
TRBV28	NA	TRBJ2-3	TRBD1	CASSPRQGRWMDTQYF	TGTGCCAGCAGCCCTAGACAGGGACGGTGGATGGATACGCAGTATTTT
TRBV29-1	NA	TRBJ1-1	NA	CSVVGRLNTEAFF	TGCAGCGTTGTTGGCAGATTGAACACTGAAGCTTTCTTT
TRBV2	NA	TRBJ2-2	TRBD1	CASSRDRLKVGELFF	TGTGCCAGCAGTCGGGACAGACTCAAGGTGGGGGAGCTGTTTTTT
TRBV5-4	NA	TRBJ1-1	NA	CASSPLGRGMNTEAFF	TGTGCCAGCAGCCCATTAGGGAGGGGTATGAACACTGAAGCTTTCTTT
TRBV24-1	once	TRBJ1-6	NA	CAPISQRGPNSPLHF	TGTGCCCCCATAAGCCAGCGGGGCCCAAATTCACCCCTCCACTTT
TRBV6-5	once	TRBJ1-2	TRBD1	CASRNLGQVVNGYTF	TGTGCCAGCAGGAACCTGGGACAGGTAGTGAATGGCTACACCTTC
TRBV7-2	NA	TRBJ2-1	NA	CASSEGTPIDEQFF	TGTGCCAGCAGCGAAGGGACACCCATCGATGAGCAGTTCTTC
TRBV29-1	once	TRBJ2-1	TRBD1	CSVGQGAGEQFF	TGCAGCGTTGGGCAGGGGGCAGGTGAGCAGTTCTTC
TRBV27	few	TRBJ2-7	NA	CASRPRTLGPYEQYF	TGTGCCAGCAGACCTCGGACTTTAGGGCCCTACGAGCAGTACTTC